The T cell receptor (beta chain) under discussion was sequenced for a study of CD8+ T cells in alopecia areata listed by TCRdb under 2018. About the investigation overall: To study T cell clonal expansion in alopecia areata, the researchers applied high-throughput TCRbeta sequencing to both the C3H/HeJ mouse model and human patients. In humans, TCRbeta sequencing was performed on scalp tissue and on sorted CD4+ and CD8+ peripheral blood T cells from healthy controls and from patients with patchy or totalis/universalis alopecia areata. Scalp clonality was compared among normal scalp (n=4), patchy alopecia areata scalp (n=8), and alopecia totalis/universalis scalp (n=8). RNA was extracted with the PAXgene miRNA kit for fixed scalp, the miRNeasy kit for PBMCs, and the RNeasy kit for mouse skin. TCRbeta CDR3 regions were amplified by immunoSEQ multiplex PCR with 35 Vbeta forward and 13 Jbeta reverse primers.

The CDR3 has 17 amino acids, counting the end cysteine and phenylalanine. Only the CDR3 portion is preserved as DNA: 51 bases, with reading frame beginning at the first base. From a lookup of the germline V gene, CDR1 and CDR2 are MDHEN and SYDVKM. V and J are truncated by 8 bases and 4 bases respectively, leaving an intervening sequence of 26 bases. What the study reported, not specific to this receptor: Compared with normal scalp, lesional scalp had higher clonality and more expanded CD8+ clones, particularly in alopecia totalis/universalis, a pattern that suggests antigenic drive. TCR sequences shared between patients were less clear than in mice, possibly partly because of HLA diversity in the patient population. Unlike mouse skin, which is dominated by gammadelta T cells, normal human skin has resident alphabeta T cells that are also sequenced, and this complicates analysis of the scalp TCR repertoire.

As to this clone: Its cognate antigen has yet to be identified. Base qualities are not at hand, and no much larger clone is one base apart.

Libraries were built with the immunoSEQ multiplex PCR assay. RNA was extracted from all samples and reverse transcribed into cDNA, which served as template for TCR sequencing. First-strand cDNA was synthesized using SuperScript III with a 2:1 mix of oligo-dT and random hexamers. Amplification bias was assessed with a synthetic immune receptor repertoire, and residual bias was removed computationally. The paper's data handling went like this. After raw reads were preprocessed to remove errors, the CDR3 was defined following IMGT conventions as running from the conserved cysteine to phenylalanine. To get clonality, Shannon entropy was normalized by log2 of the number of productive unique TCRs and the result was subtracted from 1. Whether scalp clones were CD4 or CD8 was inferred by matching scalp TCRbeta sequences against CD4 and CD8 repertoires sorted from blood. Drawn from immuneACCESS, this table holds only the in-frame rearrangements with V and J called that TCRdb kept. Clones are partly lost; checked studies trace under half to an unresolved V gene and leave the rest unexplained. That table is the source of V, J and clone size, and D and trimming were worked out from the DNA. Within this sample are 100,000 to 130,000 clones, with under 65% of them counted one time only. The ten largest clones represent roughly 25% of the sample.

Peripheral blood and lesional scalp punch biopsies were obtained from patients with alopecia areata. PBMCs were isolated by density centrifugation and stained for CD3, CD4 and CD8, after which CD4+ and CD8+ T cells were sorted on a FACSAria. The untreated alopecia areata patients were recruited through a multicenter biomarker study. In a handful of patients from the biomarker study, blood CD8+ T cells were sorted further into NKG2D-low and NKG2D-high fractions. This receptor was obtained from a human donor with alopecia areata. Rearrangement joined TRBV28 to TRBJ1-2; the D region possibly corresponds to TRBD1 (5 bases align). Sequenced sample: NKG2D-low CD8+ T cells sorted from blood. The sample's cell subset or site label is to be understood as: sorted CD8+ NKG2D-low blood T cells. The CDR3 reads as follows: CASRGGRDSHEGYGYTF. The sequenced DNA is TGTGCCAGCCGTGGGGGGAGAGACAGTCATGAAGGCTATGGCTACACCTTC.